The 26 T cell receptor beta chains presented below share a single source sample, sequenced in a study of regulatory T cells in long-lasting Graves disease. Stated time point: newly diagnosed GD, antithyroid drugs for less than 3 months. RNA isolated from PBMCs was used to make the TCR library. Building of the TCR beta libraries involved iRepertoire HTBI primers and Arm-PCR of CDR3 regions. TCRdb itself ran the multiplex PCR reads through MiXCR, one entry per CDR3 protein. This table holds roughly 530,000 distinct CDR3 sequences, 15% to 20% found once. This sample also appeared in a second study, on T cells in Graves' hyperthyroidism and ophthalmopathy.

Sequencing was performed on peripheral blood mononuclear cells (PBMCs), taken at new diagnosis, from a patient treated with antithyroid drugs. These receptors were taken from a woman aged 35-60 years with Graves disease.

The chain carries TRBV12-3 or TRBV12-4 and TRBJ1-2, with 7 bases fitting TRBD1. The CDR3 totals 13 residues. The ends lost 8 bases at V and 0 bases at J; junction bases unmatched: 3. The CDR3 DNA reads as TGTGCCAGCGGACAGGAGACTAACTATGGCTACACCTTC. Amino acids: CASGQETNYGYTF.

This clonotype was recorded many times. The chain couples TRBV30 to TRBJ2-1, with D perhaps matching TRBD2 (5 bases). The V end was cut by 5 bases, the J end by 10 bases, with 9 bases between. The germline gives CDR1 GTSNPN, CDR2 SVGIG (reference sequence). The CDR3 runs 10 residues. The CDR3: CAWGLPEQFF. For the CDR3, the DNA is TGTGCCTGGGGACTGCCCGAGCAGTTCTTC.

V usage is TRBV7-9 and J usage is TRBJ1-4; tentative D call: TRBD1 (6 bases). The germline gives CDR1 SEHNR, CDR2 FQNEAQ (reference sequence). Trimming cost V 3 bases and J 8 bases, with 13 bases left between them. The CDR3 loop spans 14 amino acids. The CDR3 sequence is CASSFTGKGEKLFF. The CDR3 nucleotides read TGTGCCAGCAGCTTTACAGGGAAGGGGGAAAAACTGTTTTTT.

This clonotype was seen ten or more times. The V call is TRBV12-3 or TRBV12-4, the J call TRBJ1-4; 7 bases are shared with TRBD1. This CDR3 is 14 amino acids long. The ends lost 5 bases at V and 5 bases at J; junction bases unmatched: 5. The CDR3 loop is CASSEGARNEKLFF. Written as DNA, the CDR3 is TGTGCCAGCAGTGAGGGGGCCCGCAATGAAAAACTGTTTTTT.

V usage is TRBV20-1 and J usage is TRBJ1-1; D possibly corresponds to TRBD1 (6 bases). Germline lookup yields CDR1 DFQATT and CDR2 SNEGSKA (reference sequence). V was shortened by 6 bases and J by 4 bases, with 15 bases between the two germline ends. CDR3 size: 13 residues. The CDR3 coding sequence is TGCAGTGCCCCTCTCGGGACACTCACTGAAGCTTTCTTT. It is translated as CSAPLGTLTEAFF.

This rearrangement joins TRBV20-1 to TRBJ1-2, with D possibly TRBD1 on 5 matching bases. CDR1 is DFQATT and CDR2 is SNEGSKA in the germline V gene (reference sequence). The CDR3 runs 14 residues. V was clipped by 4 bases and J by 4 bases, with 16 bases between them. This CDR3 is CSATRGDLGYGYTF. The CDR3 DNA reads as TGCAGTGCTACCCGGGGGGATTTGGGCTATGGCTACACCTTC.

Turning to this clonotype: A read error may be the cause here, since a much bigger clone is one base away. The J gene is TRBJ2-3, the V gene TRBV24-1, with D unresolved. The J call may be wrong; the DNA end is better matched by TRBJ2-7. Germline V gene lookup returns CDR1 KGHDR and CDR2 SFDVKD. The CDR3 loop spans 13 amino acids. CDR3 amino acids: CATRRAGSNEQYF. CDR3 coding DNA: TGTGCCACCCGGAGAGCAGGCAGTAATGAGCAGTACTTC.

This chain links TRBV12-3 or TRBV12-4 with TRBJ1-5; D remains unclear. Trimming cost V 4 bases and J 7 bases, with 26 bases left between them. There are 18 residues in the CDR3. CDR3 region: CASSYPPTGGPSGQPQHF. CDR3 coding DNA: TGTGCCAGCAGTTACCCCCCCACGGGAGGGCCCTCAGGACAGCCCCAGCATTTT.

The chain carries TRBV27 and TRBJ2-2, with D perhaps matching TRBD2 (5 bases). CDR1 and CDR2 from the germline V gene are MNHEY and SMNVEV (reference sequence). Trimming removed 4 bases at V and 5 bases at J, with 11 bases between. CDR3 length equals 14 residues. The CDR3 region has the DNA TGTGCCAGCAGTTGGGGTGGGGAGACCGGGGAGCTGTTTTTT. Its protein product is CASSWGGETGELFF.

The DNA for the CDR3 is TGTGCCAGCAGTTACAGAGACAATCAGCCCCAGCATTTT. This codes for CASSYRDNQPQHF. The chain joins TRBV27 to TRBJ1-5; D is unresolved. The V gene lost 4 bases and the J gene lost 3 bases, with 7 bases spanning the gap. In germline, CDR1 is MNHEY, CDR2 SMNVEV (reference sequence). The CDR3 runs to 13 residues.

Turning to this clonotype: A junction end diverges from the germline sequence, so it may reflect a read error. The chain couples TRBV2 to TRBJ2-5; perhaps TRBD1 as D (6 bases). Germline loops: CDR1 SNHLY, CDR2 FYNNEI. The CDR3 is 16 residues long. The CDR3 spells CASSQEDSNYQETQHF. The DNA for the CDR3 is TGTGCCAGCAGCCAAGAGGACAGCAACTACCAAGAGACCCAGCACTTC.

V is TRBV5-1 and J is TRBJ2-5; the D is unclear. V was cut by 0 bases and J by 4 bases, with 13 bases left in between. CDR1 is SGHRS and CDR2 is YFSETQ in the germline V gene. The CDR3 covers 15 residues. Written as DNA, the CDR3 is TGCGCCAGCAGCTTGGACGTCACGGCGCGAGAGACCCAGTACTTC. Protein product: CASSLDVTARETQYF. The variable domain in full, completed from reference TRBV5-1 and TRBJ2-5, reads KAGVTQTPRYLIKTRGQQVTLSCSPISGHRSVSWYQQTPGQGLQFLFEYFSETQRNKGNFPGRFSGRQFSNSRSEMNVSTLELGDSALYLCASSLDVTARETQYFGPGTRLLVL.

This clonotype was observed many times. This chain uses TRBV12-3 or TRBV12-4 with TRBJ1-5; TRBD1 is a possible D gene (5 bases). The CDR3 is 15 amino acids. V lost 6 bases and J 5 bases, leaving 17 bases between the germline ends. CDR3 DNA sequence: TGTGCCAGCAGCCTTAGTAGGGGATGGGATCAGCCCCAGCATTTT. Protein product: CASSLSRGWDQPQHF.

The CDR3: CASSQDLSSGANVLTF. The CDR3 DNA reads TGCGCCAGCAGCCAAGATTTATCCTCTGGGGCCAACGTCCTGACTTTC. V is TRBV4-1 and J is TRBJ2-6; D unresolved. Germline assignment: CDR1 MGHRA and CDR2 YSYEKL. With 0 bases removed from V and 0 bases from J, the gap between germline ends came to 6 bases. The CDR3 covers 16 residues.

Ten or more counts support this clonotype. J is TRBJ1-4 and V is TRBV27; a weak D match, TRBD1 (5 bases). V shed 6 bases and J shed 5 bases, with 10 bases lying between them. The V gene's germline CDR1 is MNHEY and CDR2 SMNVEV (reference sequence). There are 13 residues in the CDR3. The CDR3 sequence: CASSGTANEKLFF. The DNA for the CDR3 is TGTGCCAGCAGCGGGACGGCCAATGAAAAACTGTTTTTT.

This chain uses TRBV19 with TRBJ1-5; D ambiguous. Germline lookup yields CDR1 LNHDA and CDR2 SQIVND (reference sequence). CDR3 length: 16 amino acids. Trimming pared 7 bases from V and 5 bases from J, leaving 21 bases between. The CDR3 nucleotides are TGTGCCAGTACTTACCCGCCGGGCCTGAGGGATCAGCCCCAGCATTTT. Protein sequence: CASTYPPGLRDQPQHF.

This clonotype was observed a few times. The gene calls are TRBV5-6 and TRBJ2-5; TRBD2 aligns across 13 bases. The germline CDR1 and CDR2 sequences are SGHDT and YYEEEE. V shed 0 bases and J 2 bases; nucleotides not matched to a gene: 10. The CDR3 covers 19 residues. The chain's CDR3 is CASSLGTSGGRRVQETQYF. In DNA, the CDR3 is TGTGCCAGCAGCTTGGGGACTAGCGGGGGCCGCCGGGTTCAAGAGACCCAGTACTTC.

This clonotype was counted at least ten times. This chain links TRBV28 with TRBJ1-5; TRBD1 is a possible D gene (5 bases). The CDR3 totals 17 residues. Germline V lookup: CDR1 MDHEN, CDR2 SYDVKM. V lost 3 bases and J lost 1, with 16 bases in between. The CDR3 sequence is CASSLPTGSVSNQPQHF. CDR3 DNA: TGTGCCAGCAGTTTGCCTACAGGAAGTGTGAGCAATCAGCCCCAGCATTTT.

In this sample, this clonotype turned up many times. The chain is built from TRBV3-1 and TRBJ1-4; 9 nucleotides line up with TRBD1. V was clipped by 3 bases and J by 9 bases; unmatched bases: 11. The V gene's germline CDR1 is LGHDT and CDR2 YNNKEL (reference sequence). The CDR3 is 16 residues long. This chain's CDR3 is CASSHPGQGGSQKLFF. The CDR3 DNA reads TGTGCCAGCAGCCACCCGGGACAGGGAGGGTCGCAAAAACTGTTTTTT.

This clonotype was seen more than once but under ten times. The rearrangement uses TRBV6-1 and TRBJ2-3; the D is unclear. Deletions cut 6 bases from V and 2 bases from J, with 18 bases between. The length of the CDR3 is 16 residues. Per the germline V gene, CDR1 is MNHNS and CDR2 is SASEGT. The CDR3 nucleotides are TGTGCCAGCAGGCAGTCTTTTCACACTATCACAGATACGCAGTATTTT. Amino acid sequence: CASRQSFHTITDTQYF.

This chain's CDR3 is CASSLNPGQGGIAEAFF. In DNA form, the CDR3 reads TGTGCCAGCAGCTTAAACCCTGGACAGGGAGGAATCGCTGAAGCTTTCTTT. The chain joins TRBV7-3 to TRBJ1-1, with 8 nucleotides matching TRBD1. The length of the CDR3 is 17 residues. Trimming took 1 base from V and 6 from J; bases not matched to a gene: 13. Looked up from germline, CDR1 is SGHTA and CDR2 is FQGTGA.

The CDR3 region is CATTSTETQYF. The CDR3 coding sequence is TGTGCCACCACTAGCACAGAGACCCAGTACTTC. This chain uses TRBV7-9 with TRBJ2-5; D is possibly TRBD2 (6 bases). Germline V CDR1 and CDR2: SEHNR, FQNEAQ (reference sequence). The CDR3 loop spans 11 amino acids. V lost 10 bases to trimming and J lost 4 bases, with 10 bases between them.

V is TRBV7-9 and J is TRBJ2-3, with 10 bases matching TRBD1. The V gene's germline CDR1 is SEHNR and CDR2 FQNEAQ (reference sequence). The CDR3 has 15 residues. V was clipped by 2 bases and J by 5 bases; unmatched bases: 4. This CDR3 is CASSLSGQGVDTQYF. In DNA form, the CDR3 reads TGTGCCAGCAGCTTATCAGGACAGGGGGTAGATACGCAGTATTTT.

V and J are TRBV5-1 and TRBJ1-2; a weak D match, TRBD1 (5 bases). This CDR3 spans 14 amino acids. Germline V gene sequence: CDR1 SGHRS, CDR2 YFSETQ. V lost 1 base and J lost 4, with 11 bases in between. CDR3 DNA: TGCGCCAGCAGCTTGATGGCAGACAGCTATGGCTACACCTTC. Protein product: CASSLMADSYGYTF.

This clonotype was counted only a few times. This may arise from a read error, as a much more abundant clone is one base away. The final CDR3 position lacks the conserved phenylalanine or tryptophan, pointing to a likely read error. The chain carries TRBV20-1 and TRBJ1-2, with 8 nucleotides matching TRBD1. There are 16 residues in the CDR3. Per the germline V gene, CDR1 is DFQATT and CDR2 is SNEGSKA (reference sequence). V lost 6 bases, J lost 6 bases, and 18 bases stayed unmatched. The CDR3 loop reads CSAPQGARKPDHGYTS. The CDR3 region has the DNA TGCAGTGCGCCCCAGGGGGCCAGGAAACCCGACCATGGCTACACCTCC.

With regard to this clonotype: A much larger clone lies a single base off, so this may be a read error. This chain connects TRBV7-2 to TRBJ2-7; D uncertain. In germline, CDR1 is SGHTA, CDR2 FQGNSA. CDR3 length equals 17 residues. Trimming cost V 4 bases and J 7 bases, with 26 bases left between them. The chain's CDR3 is CASSSTEYRIQYNEQYF. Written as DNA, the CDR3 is TGTGCCAGCAGCTCGACCGAGTACCGGATTCAATACAATGAGCAGTACTTC.